Below, 3 T cell receptor beta chains from the same sample are listed, as sequenced in a study of blood T cell repertoires in COVID-19 (dated by TCRdb to the early 2020s). The method behind the library was the immunoSEQ multiplex PCR assay. In TCRdb, the immuneACCESS table is reduced to in-frame sequences with V and J assigned. These tables do not hold every clone; where another copy was compared, an unresolved V gene accounts for under half, and the others remain unexplained. For this sample there are 200,000 to 250,000 clones; just over 85% appear just once. 4.4% of the sample rests with the top ten. Sample: peripheral blood. The receptors derive from a man aged 45-65 years with acute or convalescent COVID-19.

J is TRBJ1-4 and V is TRBV27; no reliable D call. The CDR3 contains 15 residues. Germline V gene data show CDR1 as MNHEY and CDR2 as SMNVEV (reference sequence). V dropped 2 bases and J dropped 0 bases, with 7 bases sitting between them. The CDR3 bases are TGTGCCAGCAGTTTAATGCAGGCAACTAATGAAAAACTGTTTTTT. Translated: CASSLMQATNEKLFF.

The genes are TRBV6-6 and TRBJ1-1; the D is unclear. Per the germline V gene, CDR1 is MNHNY and CDR2 is SVGAGI (reference sequence). V shed 5 bases and J shed 0 bases, with 7 bases lying between them. The CDR3 covers 13 residues. CDR3 protein: CASSITMNTEAFF. Written as DNA, the CDR3 is TGTGCCAGCAGTATCACTATGAACACTGAAGCTTTCTTT.

The V call is TRBV5-6, the J call TRBJ2-2; D may be TRBD1 (7 bases). Germline V CDR1 and CDR2: SGHDT, YYEEEE. The CDR3 consists of 15 residues. Deletions cut 4 bases from V and 8 bases from J, with 18 bases between. The CDR3 DNA reads TGTGCCAGCAGCCCCCCAGGGGGGCTGGCGGGGGAGCTGTTTTTT. This translates into CASSPPGGLAGELFF.